Below, 17 T cell receptor beta chains from the same sample are listed, as sequenced in a study of CD8+CD57+ T cells in acquired aplastic anemia. By flow cytometry, patients selected for sequencing had shown an expansion of CD8+CD57+ cells. TCR beta VDJ and CDR3 profiles were obtained from a genomic DNA template. Using its own MiXCR run on the reads, TCRdb lists one record per CDR3 protein. The repertoire holds 100,000 to 150,000 distinct CDR3 sequences, with almost 40% as singletons. The sequenced sample consisted of sorted CD4+, CD8+, or CD8+CD57+ T cells (not recorded which) from PBMCs. The receptors here all came from a human donor with aplastic anemia.

The rearrangement links TRBV19 to TRBJ2-7; D call uncertain. Per germline, CDR1 LNHDA and CDR2 SQIVND (reference sequence). CDR3 length equals 13 residues. V dropped 3 bases and J dropped 4 bases, with 10 bases sitting between them. The chain's CDR3 is CASSIGRPYEQYF. The CDR3 nucleotides read TGTGCCAGTAGTATTGGACGGCCATACGAGCAGTACTTC.

A few counts support this clonotype. A much larger clonotype is one base distant, so this may be a read error. The chain carries TRBV4-3 and TRBJ2-1; either TRBD1 or TRBD2 may supply D (7 bases each). This CDR3 contains 13 residues. The V gene's germline CDR1 is LGHNA and CDR2 YSLEER. CDR3 sequence (DNA): TGCGCCAGCAGCCAGCCAGGGGGGGGTGAGAAGTTCTTC. It specifies CASSQPGGGEKFF.

This clonotype occurred many times. The chain carries TRBV5-5 and TRBJ1-1; no clear D. Germline assignment: CDR1 SGHKS and CDR2 YYEKEE (reference sequence). There are 14 residues in the CDR3. The germline V and J ends were trimmed by 0 bases and 4 bases, with 10 bases remaining between them. CDR3 bases: TGTGCCAGCAGCTTGGGCGCCAGGAGCACTGAAGCTTTCTTT. This codes for CASSLGARSTEAFF.

The chain is built from TRBV12-3 or TRBV12-4 and TRBJ2-4; possibly TRBD1 for D (7 bases). Trimming took 6 bases from V and 6 from J, leaving 21 bases between them. The CDR3 length is 16 residues. CDR3 DNA: TGTGCCAGCAGCAAATCCAGCAGGGGGGAAGGAAACATTCAGTACTTC. This codes for CASSKSSRGEGNIQYF.

As regards this clonotype: A read error may explain this, as a much larger clone is one base away. J is TRBJ2-5 and V is TRBV20-1; D is uncertain. In germline, CDR1 is DFQATT, CDR2 SNEGSKA (reference sequence). The CDR3 covers 16 residues. V was clipped by 4 bases and J by 0 bases, with 18 bases between them. CDR3 in DNA: TGCAGTGCTACTCACATGACGGGCGTCGACCAAGAGACCCAGTACTTC. Its translation is CSATHMTGVDQETQYF.

About this clonotype itself: A much larger clone differs by one base, so this may be a read error. This CDR3 reads CASSWKGNGQFF. The DNA of the CDR3 is TGTGCCAGCAGTTGGAAGGGAAATGGGCAGTTCTTC. The V gene is TRBV6-5, the J gene TRBJ2-1; no clear D. The germline V gene encodes CDR1 MNHEY and CDR2 SVGAGI. The CDR3 contains 12 residues.

This clonotype has ten or more counts. The chain links TRBV6-1 to TRBJ2-7; D not resolved. The CDR3 has 12 residues. The V gene lost 0 bases and the J gene lost 4 bases, with 4 bases spanning the gap. Germline V gene data show CDR1 as MNHNS and CDR2 as SASEGT. This CDR3 reads CASSEARYEQYV. DNA for the CDR3: TGTGCCAGCAGTGAAGCACGGTACGAGCAGTACGTC.

A word on this clonotype: One end of the junction fails to match germline, which may point to a read error. The gene calls are TRBV10-1 and TRBJ1-6, with D perhaps matching TRBD1 (5 bases). The CDR3 sequence is 15 residues long. From germline, CDR1 is WNHNN and CDR2 SYGVQD (reference sequence). In DNA form, the CDR3 reads TGTGCCAGCAGCGCACGGGGGGGTGGCAATTCACCCCTCCACTTT. Its translation: CASSARGGGNSPLHF.

At least ten counts were recorded for this clonotype. The chain couples TRBV5-5 to TRBJ2-3; D may be TRBD1 (6 bases). The V end was cut by 0 bases, the J end by 2 bases, with 13 bases between. CDR1 and CDR2 (germline): SGHKS, YYEKEE (reference sequence). The CDR3 loop spans 16 amino acids. In DNA form, the CDR3 reads TGTGCCAGCAGCTTGGGGGCGCAGGGGCCCACAGATACGCAGTATTTT. Amino acid sequence: CASSLGAQGPTDTQYF.

The CDR3 coding sequence is TGTGCCACCAGCATGGACAGGGGGTCAGATACGCAGTATTTT. Its protein is CATSMDRGSDTQYF. V usage is TRBV15 and J usage is TRBJ2-3, with 10 bases lining up with TRBD1. Trimming at V came to 4 bases and at J to 4 bases, leaving 2 bases not matched to a gene. There are 14 residues in the CDR3. The germline V gene has CDR1 LNHNV and CDR2 YYDKDF (reference sequence).

Comment on this clonotype: A much bigger clone sits one base away, suggesting this may be a read error. The conserved phenylalanine or tryptophan normally closing the CDR3 is absent here, so this likely arose from a read error. The chain combines TRBV6-6 with TRBJ2-2; D remains ambiguous. Germline lookup yields CDR1 MNHNY and CDR2 SVGAGI (reference sequence). Trimming left V 6 bases short and J 4 bases short, with 3 bases between. CDR3 length: 11 amino acids. CDR3 nucleotide sequence: TGTGCCAGCAGAGCCACCGGGGAGCTGTTTGTT. Amino acids: CASRATGELFV.

This clonotype was detected once. The CDR3 DNA reads TGTGCCACCAGTGATCCGGGACAACCGGGCTACAATGAGCAGTTCTTC. It translates to CATSDPGQPGYNEQFF. The chain links TRBV24-1 to TRBJ2-1, with D possibly matching TRBD1 (6 bases). V was clipped by 3 bases and J by 3 bases, with 14 bases between them. The CDR3 contains 16 residues. The V gene's germline CDR1 is KGHDR and CDR2 SFDVKD.

The table lists this clonotype with a few counts. The chain has TRBV6-1 and TRBJ1-4, with D maybe TRBD1 (6 bases). Trimming pared 5 bases from V and 0 bases from J, leaving 7 bases between. This CDR3 spans 14 amino acids. Germline assignment: CDR1 MNHNS and CDR2 SASEGT. The CDR3 reads CASSRTATNEKLFF. The CDR3 region has the DNA TGTGCCAGCAGTAGGACAGCAACTAATGAAAAACTGTTTTTT.

This clonotype was recorded at least ten times. The chain uses TRBV29-1 and TRBJ2-7; 10 bases fit TRBD1. Germline CDR1 and CDR2: SQVTM and ANQGSEA. The CDR3 length is 13 residues. The ends lost 7 bases at V and 4 bases at J; junction bases unmatched: 7. CDR3 in DNA: TGCAGCGCCACGGACAGGGGGATATACGAGCAGTACGTC. It specifies CSATDRGIYEQYV.

The count of this clonotype is one. The V gene is TRBV10-1, the J gene TRBJ2-5, with 8 bases that match TRBD1. V lost 5 bases, J lost 2 bases, and 4 bases stayed unmatched. This CDR3 spans 14 amino acids. The germline V gene has CDR1 WNHNN and CDR2 SYGVQD (reference sequence). CDR3 bases: TGCGCCAGCAGTCATACAGGGGGGCAAGAGACCCAGTACTTC. It translates to CASSHTGGQETQYF.

The chain carries TRBV9 and TRBJ2-1, with 12 bases lining up with TRBD2. The J segment lost 4 bases and the V segment lost 0 bases, leaving 2 bases of the junction unmatched. CDR1 and CDR2 from the germline V gene are SGDLS and YYNGEE. The CDR3 runs 16 residues. The CDR3 DNA reads TGTGCCAGCAGCGTAGCTAGCGGGGGGGGTTACAATGAGCAGTTCTTC. Its translation is CASSVASGGGYNEQFF.

This clonotype occurred many times. Compared with germline, one end of the junction differs, possibly owing to a read error. The chain employs TRBV10-2 and TRBJ2-5, with TRBD2 matching over 14 bases. The germline V gene encodes CDR1 WSHSY and CDR2 SAAADI. The CDR3 is 16 amino acids. The CDR3 spells CASSGGLAGDQETQYF. The CDR3 region has the DNA TGCGCCAGCAGTGGGGGACTAGCGGGGGACCAGGAGACCCAGTACTTC.